The 8 T cell receptor beta chains presented below share a single source sample, sequenced in a study of T cell responses to AZD1222 COVID-19 vaccine. Profiled with immunoSEQ multiplex PCR; TCRdb holds only in-frame clones, not every one. The repertoire holds about 100,000 clones, with roughly nine tenths as singletons. The input for sequencing was peripheral blood, taken on day 0 of AZD1222 vaccination. These receptors all come from an adult in good health.

This rearrangement joins TRBV28 to TRBJ1-4; tentative D call: TRBD1 (6 bases). The V end was cut by 4 bases, the J end by 8 bases, with 11 bases between. The germline gives CDR1 MDHEN, CDR2 SYDVKM. This CDR3 is built from 13 residues. The chain's CDR3 is CASSWHRVEKLFF. DNA of the CDR3: TGTGCCAGCAGTTGGCACAGGGTCGAAAAACTGTTTTTT. Looking up the rest from reference TRBV28 and TRBJ1-4 gives the full variable domain: DVKVTQSSRYLVKRTGEKVFLECVQDMDHENMFWYRQDPGLGLRLIYFSYDVKMKEKGDIPEGYSVSREKKERFSLILESASTNQTSMYLCASSWHRVEKLFFGSGTQLSVL.

The DNA of the CDR3 is TGCGCCAGCAGCGTCAACTCGGGGGCCTGGGGTGAAAAACTGTTTTTT. Protein product: CASSVNSGAWGEKLFF. This chain links TRBV5-1 with TRBJ1-4; maybe TRBD1 (6 bases). CDR1 and CDR2 (germline): SGHRS, YFSETQ. CDR3 length equals 16 residues. The germline V and J ends were trimmed by 4 bases and 7 bases, with 20 bases remaining between them.

The genes are TRBV30 and TRBJ2-3; 11 bases are shared with TRBD2. The V gene's germline CDR1 is GTSNPN and CDR2 SVGIG (reference sequence). V shed 2 bases, J shed 2 bases, and the junction held 9 bases outside the gene matches. The CDR3 covers 17 residues. CDR3 DNA: TGTGCCTGGAGTCCGACTCTAGCGGGGGGACTCACAGATACGCAGTATTTT. Protein sequence: CAWSPTLAGGLTDTQYF. The full variable domain, completed using reference TRBV30 and TRBJ2-3, is SQTIHQWPATLVQPVGSPLSLECTVEGTSNPNLYWYRQAAGRGLQLLFYSVGIGQISSEVPQNLSASRPQDRQFILSSKKLLLSDSGFYLCAWSPTLAGGLTDTQYFGPGTRLTVL.

V is TRBV28 and J is TRBJ2-7; D gene uncertain. The germline V and J ends were trimmed by 4 bases and 6 bases, with 7 bases remaining between them. Germline CDR1 is MDHEN and CDR2 is SYDVKM. The CDR3 is made up of 11 amino acids. The CDR3 spells CASSSTREQYF. CDR3 nucleotides: TGTGCCAGCAGTTCGACTCGCGAGCAGTACTTC.

The chain carries TRBV24-1 and TRBJ2-3; 13 bases line up with TRBD2. From germline, CDR1 is KGHDR and CDR2 SFDVKD. CDR3 length: 16 residues. After removal of 3 bases from V and 8 bases from J, the junction contained 7 bases not matched to a gene. The CDR3 nucleotides are TGTGCCACCAGTGATGCACTAGCGGGGGGGCCTTCTACGCAGTATTTT. Translating it yields CATSDALAGGPSTQYF.

This chain connects TRBV3-1 (or the pseudogene TRBV3-2) to TRBJ2-7; D may be TRBD2 (6 bases). The CDR3 totals 16 residues. Deletions cut 0 bases from V and 5 bases from J, with 17 bases between. The germline V gene has CDR1 LGHDT and CDR2 YNNKEL (reference sequence). DNA for the CDR3: TGTGCCAGCAGCCAAGATCGGGGGACGAGGGAAGACGAGCAGTACTTC. Amino acids: CASSQDRGTREDEQYF.

The V and J genes are TRBV28 and TRBJ2-7; the match to TRBD1 covers 10 bases. CDR1 MDHEN and CDR2 SYDVKM come from the germline V gene. V trimming: 10 bases; J trimming: 5 bases; junction bases outside the gene matches: 5. This CDR3 contains 12 residues. CDR3 in amino acids: CATLTGGNEQYF. CDR3 DNA sequence: TGTGCCACCCTGACAGGGGGCAACGAGCAGTACTTC.

CDR3 DNA: TGTGCCAGCAGTTTCGGAACCGGGACAGGGCCCAATGAGCAGTTCTTC. It encodes CASSFGTGTGPNEQFF. The chain employs TRBV27 and TRBJ2-1; 9 bases align to TRBD1. V lost 3 bases, J lost 6 bases, and 9 bases stayed unmatched. Germline loops: CDR1 MNHEY, CDR2 SMNVEV (reference sequence). This CDR3 has 16 residues.